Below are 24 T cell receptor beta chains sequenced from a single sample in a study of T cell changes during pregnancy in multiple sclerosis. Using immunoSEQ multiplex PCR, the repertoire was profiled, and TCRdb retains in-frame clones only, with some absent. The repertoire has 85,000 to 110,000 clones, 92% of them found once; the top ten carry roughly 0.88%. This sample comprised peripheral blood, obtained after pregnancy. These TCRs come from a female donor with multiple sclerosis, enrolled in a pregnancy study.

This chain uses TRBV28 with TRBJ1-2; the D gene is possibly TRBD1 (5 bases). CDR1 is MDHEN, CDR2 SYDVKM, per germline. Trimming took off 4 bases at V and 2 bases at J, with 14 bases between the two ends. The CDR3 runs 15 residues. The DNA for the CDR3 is TGTGCCAGCAGTTCGATAGGGGCCAAAAACTATGGCTACACCTTC. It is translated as CASSSIGAKNYGYTF.

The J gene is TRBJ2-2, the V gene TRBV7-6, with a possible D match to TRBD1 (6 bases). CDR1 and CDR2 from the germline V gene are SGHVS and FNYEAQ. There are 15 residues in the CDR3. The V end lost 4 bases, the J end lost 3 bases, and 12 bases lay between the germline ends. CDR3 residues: CASSSEAGDTGELFF. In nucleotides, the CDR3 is TGTGCCAGCAGCTCCGAAGCAGGGGACACCGGGGAGCTGTTTTTT. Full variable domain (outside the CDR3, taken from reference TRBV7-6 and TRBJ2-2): GAGVSQSPRYKVTKRGQDVALRCDPISGHVSLYWYRQALGQGPEFLTYFNYEAQQDKSGLPNDRFSAERPEGSISTLTIQRTEQRDSAMYRCASSSEAGDTGELFFGEGSRLTVL.

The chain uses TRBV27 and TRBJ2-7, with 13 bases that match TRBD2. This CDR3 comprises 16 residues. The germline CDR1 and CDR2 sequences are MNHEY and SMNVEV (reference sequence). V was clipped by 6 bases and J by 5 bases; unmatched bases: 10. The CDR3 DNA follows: TGTGCCAGCAGGCTACTAGCGGGAGGGCCTGGCGACGAGCAGTACTTC. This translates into CASRLLAGGPGDEQYF.

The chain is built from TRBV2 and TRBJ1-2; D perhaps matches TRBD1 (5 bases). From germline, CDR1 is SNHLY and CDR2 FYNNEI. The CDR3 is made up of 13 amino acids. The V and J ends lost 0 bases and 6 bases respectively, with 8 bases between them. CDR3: CASSEARGHGYTF. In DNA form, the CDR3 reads TGTGCCAGCAGTGAAGCTAGGGGCCATGGCTACACCTTC.

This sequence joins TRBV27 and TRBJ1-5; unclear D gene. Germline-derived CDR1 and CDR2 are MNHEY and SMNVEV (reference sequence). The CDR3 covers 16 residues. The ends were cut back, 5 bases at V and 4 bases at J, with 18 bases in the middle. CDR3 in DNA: TGTGCCAGCAGTACGGGAACTCTTCCCGGGAATCAGCCCCAGCATTTT. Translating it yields CASSTGTLPGNQPQHF.

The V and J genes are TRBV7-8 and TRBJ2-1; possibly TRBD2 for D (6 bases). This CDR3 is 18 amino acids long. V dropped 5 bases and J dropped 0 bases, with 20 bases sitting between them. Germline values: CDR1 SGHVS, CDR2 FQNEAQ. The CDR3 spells CASSLPLGGVSSYNEQFF. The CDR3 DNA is TGTGCCAGCAGCCTCCCCTTAGGCGGGGTGAGCTCCTACAATGAGCAGTTCTTC.

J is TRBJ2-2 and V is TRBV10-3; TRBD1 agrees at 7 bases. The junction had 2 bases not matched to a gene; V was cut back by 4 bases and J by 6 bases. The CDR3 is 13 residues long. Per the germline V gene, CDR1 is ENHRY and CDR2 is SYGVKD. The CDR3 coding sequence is TGTGCCATCAGTGGCCAGGGGGCCGGGGAGCTGTTTTTT. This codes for CAISGQGAGELFF.

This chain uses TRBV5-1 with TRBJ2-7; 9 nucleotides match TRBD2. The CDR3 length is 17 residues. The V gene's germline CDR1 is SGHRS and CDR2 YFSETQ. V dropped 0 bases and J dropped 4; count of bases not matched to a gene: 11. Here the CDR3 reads CASSLGQGAGGPYEQYF. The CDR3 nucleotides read TGCGCCAGCAGCTTGGGACAAGGGGCGGGAGGGCCTTACGAGCAGTACTTC.

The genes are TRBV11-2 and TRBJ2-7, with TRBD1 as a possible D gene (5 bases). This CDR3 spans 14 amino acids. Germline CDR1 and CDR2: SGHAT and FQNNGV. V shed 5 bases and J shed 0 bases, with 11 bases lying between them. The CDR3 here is CASSHPGISYEQYF. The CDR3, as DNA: TGTGCCAGCAGCCACCCAGGGATCTCCTACGAGCAGTACTTC.

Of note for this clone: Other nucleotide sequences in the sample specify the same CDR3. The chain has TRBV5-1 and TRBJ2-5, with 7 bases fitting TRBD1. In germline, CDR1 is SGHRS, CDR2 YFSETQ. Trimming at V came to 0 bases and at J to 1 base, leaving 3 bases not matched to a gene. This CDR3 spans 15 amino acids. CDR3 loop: CASSLGTGRQETQYF. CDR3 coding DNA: TGCGCCAGCAGCTTGGGGACAGGTCGCCAAGAGACCCAGTACTTC.

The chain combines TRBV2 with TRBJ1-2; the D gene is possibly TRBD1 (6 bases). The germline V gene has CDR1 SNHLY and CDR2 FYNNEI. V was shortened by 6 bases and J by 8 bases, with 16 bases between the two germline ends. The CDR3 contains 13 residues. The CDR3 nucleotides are TGTGCCAGCAGGGCTACAGGGTTTTGGGGCTACACCTTC. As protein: CASRATGFWGYTF.

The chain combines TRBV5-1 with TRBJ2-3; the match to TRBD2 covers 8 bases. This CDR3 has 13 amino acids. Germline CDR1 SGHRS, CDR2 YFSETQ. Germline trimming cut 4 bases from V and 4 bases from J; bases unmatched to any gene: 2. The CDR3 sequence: CASSREGADTQYF. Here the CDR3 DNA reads TGCGCCAGCAGCCGGGAGGGCGCAGATACGCAGTATTTT. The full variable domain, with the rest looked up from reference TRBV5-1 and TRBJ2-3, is KAGVTQTPRYLIKTRGQQVTLSCSPISGHRSVSWYQQTPGQGLQFLFEYFSETQRNKGNFPGRFSGRQFSNSRSEMNVSTLELGDSALYLCASSREGADTQYFGPGTRLTVL.

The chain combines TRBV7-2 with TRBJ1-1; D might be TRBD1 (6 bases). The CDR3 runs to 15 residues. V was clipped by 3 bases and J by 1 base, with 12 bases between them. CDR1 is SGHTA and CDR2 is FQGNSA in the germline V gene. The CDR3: CASSFRGNANTEAFF. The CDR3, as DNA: TGTGCCAGCAGCTTCAGGGGAAATGCGAACACTGAAGCTTTCTTT.

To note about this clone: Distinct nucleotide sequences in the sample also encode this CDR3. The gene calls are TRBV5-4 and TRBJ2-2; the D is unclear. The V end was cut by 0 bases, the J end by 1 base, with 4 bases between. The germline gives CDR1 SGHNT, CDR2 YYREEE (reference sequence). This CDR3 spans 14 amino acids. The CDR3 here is CASSLAGNTGELFF. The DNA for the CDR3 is TGTGCCAGCAGCTTGGCAGGGAACACCGGGGAGCTGTTTTTT.

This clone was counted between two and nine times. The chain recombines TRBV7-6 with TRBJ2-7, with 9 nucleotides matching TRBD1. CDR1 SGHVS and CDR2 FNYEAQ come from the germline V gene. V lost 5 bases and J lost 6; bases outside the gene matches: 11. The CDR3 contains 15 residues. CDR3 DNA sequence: TGTGCCAGCAGCCAAGGACAGGGGATTACTGGCGAGCAGTACTTC. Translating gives CASSQGQGITGEQYF.

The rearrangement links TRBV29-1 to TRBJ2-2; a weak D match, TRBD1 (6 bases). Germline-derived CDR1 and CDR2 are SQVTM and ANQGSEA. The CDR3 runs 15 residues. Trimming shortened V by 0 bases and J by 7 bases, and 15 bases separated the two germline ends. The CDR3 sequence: CSVEEDPQGYGELFF. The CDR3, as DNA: TGCAGCGTTGAAGAGGACCCACAGGGTTACGGGGAGCTGTTTTTT.

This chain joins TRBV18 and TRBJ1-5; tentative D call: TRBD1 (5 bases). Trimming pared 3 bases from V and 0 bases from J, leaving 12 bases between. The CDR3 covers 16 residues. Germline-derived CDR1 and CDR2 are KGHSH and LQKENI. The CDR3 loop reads CASSPMTVNSNQPQHF. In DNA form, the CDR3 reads TGTGCCAGCTCACCGATGACAGTAAATAGCAATCAGCCCCAGCATTTT.

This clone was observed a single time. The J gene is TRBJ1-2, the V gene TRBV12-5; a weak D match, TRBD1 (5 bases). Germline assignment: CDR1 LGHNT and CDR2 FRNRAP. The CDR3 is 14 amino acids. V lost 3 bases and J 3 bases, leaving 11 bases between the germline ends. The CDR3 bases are TGTGCTAGTGGTTTTGGCGGGGCGGACTATGGCTACACCTTC. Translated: CASGFGGADYGYTF.

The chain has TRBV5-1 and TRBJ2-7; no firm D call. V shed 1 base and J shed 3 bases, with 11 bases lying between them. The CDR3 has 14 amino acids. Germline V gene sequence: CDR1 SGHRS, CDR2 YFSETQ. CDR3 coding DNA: TGCGCCAGCAGCTTGACCGCTAGGTACTACGAGCAGTACTTC. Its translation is CASSLTARYYEQYF.

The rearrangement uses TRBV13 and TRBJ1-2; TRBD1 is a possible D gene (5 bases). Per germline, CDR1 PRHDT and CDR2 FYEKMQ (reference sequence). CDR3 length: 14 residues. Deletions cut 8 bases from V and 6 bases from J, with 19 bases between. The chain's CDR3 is CASREELGLNGYTF. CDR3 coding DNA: TGTGCCAGCCGCGAGGAACTGGGACTTAATGGCTACACCTTC.

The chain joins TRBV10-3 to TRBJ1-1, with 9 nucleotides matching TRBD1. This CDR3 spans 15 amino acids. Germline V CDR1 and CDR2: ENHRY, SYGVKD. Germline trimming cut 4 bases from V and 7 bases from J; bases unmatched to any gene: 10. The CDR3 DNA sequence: TGTGCCATCAGTGGGAGACAGGGGGGTGGGGGTGAAGCTTTCTTT. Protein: CAISGRQGGGGEAFF.

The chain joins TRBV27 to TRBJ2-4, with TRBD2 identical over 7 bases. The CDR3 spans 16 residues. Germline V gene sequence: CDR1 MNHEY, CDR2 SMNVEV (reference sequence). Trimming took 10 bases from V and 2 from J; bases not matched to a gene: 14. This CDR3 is CATSGTTTASKNIQYF. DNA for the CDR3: TGTGCCACATCCGGGACTACGACCGCCTCCAAAAACATTCAGTACTTC.

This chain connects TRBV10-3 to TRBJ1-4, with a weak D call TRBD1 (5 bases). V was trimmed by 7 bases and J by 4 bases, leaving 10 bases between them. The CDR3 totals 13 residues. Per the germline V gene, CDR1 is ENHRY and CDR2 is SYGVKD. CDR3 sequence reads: CAITPGGNEKLFF. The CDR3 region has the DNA TGTGCCATCACTCCCGGGGGTAATGAAAAACTGTTTTTT.

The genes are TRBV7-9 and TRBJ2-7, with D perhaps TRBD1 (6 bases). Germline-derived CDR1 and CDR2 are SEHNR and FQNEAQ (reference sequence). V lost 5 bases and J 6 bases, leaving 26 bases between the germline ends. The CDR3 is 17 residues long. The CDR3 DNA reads TGTGCCAGCAGCAACCCGGGACATGCCTTGAATGGATTCGAGCAGTACTTC. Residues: CASSNPGHALNGFEQYF.